This T cell receptor beta chain was identified in a study of OX40 agonist ivuxolimab in advanced cancers. Sequenced by immunoSEQ multiplex PCR; TCRdb stores in-frame clones only, minus some. The sample consists of around 44,000 clones, about 90% of them appearing once. The CDR3 runs 14 residues. In germline, CDR1 is SGHVS, CDR2 FNYEAQ. With V trimmed by 8 bases and J by 5 bases, 11 bases remained unmatched. The rearrangement links TRBV7-6 to TRBJ1-2, with TRBD1 identical over 7 bases. The receptor's source is an adult with an advanced solid tumor such as melanoma, head and neck, liver or kidney cancer. This specimen consisted of CD4+ or CD8+ T cells sorted from blood, obtained in a trial of the OX40 agonist ivuxolimab. The DNA for the CDR3 is TGTGCCAGCGGCCCCCTTGGGACAGTGTATGGCTACACCTTC. This translates into CASGPLGTVYGYTF. Full variable domain (outside the CDR3, taken from reference TRBV7-6 and TRBJ1-2): GAGVSQSPRYKVTKRGQDVALRCDPISGHVSLYWYRQALGQGPEFLTYFNYEAQQDKSGLPNDRFSAERPEGSISTLTIQRTEQRDSAMYRCASGPLGTVYGYTFGSGTRLTVV.